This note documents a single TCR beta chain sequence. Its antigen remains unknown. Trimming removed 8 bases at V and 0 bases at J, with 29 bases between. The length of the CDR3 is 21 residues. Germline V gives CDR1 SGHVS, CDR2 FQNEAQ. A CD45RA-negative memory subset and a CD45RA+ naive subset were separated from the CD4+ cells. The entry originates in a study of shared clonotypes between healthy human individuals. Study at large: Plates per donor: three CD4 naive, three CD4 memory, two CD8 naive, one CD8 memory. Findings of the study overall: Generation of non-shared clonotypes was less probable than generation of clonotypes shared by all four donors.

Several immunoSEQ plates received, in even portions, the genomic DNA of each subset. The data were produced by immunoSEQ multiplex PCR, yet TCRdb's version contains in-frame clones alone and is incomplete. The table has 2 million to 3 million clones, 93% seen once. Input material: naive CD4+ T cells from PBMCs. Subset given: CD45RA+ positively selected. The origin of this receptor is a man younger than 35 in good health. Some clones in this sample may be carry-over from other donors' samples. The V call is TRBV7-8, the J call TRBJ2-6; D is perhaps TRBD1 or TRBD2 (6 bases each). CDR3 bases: TGTGCCAGCTCTTCTCTTTTCTTGCTGGCGGGACAAAGCTCTGGGGCCAACGTCCTGACTTTC. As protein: CASSSLFLLAGQSSGANVLTF.